This TCR beta chain came from a study of cytomegalovirus exposure and HLA in healthy donors. Every donor was a healthy person donating bone marrow. Overall study findings and caveats: In an earlier analysis, most TCR beta V segments were productive about 87% or about 30% of the time. Reportedly, a later analysis found an Asian-associated ancestry cluster had fewer N-insertions than the approximately 700-donor mean.

On this clone: Its cognate antigen is unknown.

13 Jbeta primers and 60 Vbeta primers were used for the PCR. Some clones are missing from TCRdb's copy, which holds only in-frame ones; the method was immunoSEQ multiplex PCR. The sample has fewer than 150,000 clones, around 77% seen once. CDR3 size: 14 residues. Looked up from germline, CDR1 is SNHLY and CDR2 is FYNNEI. V shed 6 bases and J shed 6 bases, with 17 bases lying between them. This TCR came from a woman aged 50 to 60 in good health and CMV-seronegative. The sample comprised PBMCs. J is TRBJ1-2 and V is TRBV2; maybe TRBD1 (6 bases). The CDR3 region is CASRAFGGAHGYTF. CDR3 in DNA: TGTGCCAGCAGGGCCTTTGGGGGGGCGCATGGCTACACCTTC.